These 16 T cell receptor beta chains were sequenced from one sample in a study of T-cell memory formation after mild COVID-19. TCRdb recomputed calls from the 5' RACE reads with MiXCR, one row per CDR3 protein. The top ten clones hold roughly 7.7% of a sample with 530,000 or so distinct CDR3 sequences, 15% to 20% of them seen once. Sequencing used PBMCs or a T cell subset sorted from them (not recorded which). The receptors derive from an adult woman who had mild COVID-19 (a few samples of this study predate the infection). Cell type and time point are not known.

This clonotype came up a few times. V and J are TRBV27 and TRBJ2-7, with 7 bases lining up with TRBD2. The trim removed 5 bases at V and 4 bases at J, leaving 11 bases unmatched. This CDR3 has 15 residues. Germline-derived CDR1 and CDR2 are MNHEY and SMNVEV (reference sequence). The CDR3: CASSLYRGRGYEQYF. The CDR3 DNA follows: TGTGCCAGCAGTCTATACCGCGGGAGAGGATACGAGCAGTACTTC.

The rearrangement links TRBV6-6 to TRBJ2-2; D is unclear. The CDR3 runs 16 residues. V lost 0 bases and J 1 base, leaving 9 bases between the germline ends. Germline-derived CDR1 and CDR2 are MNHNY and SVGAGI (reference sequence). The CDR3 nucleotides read TGTGCCAGCAGTTACTCTGGGAAGTTGAACACCGGGGAGCTGTTTTTT. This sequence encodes CASSYSGKLNTGELFF.

The CDR3 DNA reads TGTGCCAGCACCAACACCCGACAGACGAACACCGGGGAGCTGTTTTTT. Translation gives CASTNTRQTNTGELFF. V is TRBV21-1 and J is TRBJ2-2; the DNA was not used to check the table's D call, TRBD1. TRBV21-1 is a recognized pseudogene. This CDR3 region has 16 residues.

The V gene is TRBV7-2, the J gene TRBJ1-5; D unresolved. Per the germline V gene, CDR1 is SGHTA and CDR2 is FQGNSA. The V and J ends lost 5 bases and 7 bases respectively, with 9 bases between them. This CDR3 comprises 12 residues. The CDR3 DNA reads TGTGCCAGCAGCCCCTCGAGCCAGCCCCAGCATTTT. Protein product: CASSPSSQPQHF.

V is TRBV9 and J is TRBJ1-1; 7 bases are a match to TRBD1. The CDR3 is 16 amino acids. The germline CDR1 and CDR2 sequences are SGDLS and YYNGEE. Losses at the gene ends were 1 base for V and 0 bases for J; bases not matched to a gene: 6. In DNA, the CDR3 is TGTGCCAGCAGCGTATTTACAGGGGAGATGAACACTGAAGCTTTCTTT. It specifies CASSVFTGEMNTEAFF.

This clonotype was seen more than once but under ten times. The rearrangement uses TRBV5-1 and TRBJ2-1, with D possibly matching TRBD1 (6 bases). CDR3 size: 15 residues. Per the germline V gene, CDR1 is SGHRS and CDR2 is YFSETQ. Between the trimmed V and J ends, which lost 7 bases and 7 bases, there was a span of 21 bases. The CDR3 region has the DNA TGCGCCAGCGATTCGGGACACCAGATCAGTAATGAGCAGTTCTTC. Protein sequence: CASDSGHQISNEQFF.

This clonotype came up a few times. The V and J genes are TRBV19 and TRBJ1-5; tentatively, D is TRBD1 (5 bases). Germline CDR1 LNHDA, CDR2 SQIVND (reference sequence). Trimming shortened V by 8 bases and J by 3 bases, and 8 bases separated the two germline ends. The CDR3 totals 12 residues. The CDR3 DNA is TGTGCCAGTGCAGGGCCCAATCAGCCCCAGCATTTT. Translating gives CASAGPNQPQHF.

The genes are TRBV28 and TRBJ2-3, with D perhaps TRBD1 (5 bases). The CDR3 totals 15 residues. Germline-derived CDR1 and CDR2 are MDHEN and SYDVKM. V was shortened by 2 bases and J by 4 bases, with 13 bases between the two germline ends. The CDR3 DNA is TGTGCCAGCAGTTTAGGGGCAGGGTATGCAGATACGCAGTATTTT. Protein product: CASSLGAGYADTQYF.

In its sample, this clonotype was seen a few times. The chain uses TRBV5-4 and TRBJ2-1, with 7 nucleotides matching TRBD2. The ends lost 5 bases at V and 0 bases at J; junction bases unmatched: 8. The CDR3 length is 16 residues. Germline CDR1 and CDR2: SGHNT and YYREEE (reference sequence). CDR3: CASRPASGSSYNEQFF. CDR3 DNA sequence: TGTGCCAGCAGACCTGCTAGCGGTAGCTCCTACAATGAGCAGTTCTTC.

The CDR3 protein is CASSLGTKAGGPGTGELFF. The CDR3 region has the DNA TGTGCCAGCAGCTTAGGCACAAAGGCGGGAGGGCCCGGCACCGGGGAGCTGTTTTTT. The rearrangement joins TRBV7-6 to TRBJ2-2; 9 bases are shared with TRBD2. V dropped 1 base and J dropped 4; count of bases not matched to a gene: 13. The germline CDR1 and CDR2 sequences are SGHVS and FNYEAQ. This CDR3 has 19 residues.

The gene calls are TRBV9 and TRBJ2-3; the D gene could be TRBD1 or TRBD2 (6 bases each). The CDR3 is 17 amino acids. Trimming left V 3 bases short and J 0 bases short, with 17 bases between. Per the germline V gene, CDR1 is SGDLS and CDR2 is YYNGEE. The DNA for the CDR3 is TGTGCCAGCAGCGGGCTTCAGGGGCGGGGAAGCACAGATACGCAGTATTTT. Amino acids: CASSGLQGRGSTDTQYF.

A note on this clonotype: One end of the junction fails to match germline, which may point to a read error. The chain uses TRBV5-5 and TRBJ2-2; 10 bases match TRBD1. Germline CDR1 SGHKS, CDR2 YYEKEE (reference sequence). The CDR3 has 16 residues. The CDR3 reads CASSFPGQGNAGELFF. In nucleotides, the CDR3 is TGTGCCAGCAGCTTCCCGGGACAGGGGAACGCCGGGGAGCTGTTTTTT.

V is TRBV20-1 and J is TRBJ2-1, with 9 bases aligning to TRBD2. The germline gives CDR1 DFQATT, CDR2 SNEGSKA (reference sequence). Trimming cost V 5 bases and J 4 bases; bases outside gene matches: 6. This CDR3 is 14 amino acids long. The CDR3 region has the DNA TGCAGTGCTCATTTGACTAGCGGTTACAATGAGCAGTTCTTC. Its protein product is CSAHLTSGYNEQFF.

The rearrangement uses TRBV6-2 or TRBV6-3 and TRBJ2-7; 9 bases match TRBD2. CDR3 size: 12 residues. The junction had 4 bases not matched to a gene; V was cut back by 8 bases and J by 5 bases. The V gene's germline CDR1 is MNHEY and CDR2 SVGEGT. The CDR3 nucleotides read TGTGCCAGCGATAGCGGGAGCCACGAGCAGTACTTC. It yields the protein CASDSGSHEQYF.

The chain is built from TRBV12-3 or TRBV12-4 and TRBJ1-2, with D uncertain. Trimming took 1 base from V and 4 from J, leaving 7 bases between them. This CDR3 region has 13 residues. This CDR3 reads CASSLVRSYGYTF. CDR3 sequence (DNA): TGTGCCAGCAGTTTAGTGCGCAGCTATGGCTACACCTTC.

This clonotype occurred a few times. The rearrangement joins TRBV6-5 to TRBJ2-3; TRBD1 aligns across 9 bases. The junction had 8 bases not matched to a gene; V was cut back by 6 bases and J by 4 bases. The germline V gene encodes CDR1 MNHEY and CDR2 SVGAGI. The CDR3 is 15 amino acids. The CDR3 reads CASRPTGGAADTQYF. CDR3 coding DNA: TGTGCCAGCAGGCCTACAGGGGGCGCAGCAGATACGCAGTATTTT.